The entry below describes one TCR beta chain. Its antigen is currently unknown. These data originate in a study of blood T cells in healthy people across ages. Study conclusions and caveats: There were more naive CD4+ cells and higher diversity in long-lived donors than in aged donors.

Each sample yielded at least 6 million isolated PBMCs. Primed by a sample-barcoded 5' primer and a J-beta primer mix, a second PCR proceeded for about 7 to 11 cycles. Every cDNA molecule carried a tag from a template-switch adaptor bearing 12 random nucleotides. TCRdb reprocessed the 5' RACE reads with MiXCR, giving one entry per CDR3 protein. The sample has fewer than 950,000 distinct CDR3 sequences, roughly 40% seen once. Sequencing was performed on blood. This TCR was sampled from a man aged 18 to 29 in good health.

The DNA of the CDR3 is TGCGCCAGCAGCCTTCCTCGACAGTCGGGGCAAGAGACCCAGTACTTC. Translation: CASSLPRQSGQETQYF. The chain is built from TRBV5-1 and TRBJ2-5; the D gene could be TRBD1 or TRBD2 (5 bases each). In germline, CDR1 is SGHRS, CDR2 YFSETQ. The CDR3 has 16 residues. V lost 4 bases to trimming and J lost 2 bases, with 18 bases between them.